The clone carrying this T cell receptor (beta chain) was seen a handful of times. Its specificity is unknown. This entry belongs to a study of early T cells in non-severe SARS-CoV-2 infection. Study context: Alpha and beta chains were unpaired, from unsorted whole-blood bulk RNA. Study-wide findings and caveats: There was a bias toward anti-spike CD8 responses in VDJdb matching, which missed private and CD4 specificities.

Each single cDNA molecule received a unique molecular identifier. TCRdb ran MiXCR on the 5' RACE reads and lists one entry per CDR3 protein. Here the sample spans more than 45,000 distinct CDR3 sequences, 5.6% being singletons. The CDR3 has 15 residues. Trimming at V came to 5 bases and at J to 7 bases, leaving 10 bases not matched to a gene. The material sequenced was whole blood. The clonotype comes from an adult who was a healthcare worker with PCR-confirmed SARS-CoV-2 infection or an uninfected control (not recorded which). The chain is built from TRBV12-3 or TRBV12-4 and TRBJ2-2, with 7 positions matching TRBD1. CDR3 amino acids: CASSTDRAGSGELFF. In DNA, the CDR3 is TGTGCCAGCAGTACCGACAGGGCTGGGAGCGGGGAGCTGTTTTTT.